The 6 T cell receptor beta chains reported below all come from one sample, sequenced in a study of vaccination effects on CD4 cells after COVID-19. Sequencing was performed with immunoSEQ multiplex PCR; in TCRdb, only in-frame clones are kept and a portion is missing. Of about 48,000 clones listed, about 70% are singletons. Antigen-specific CD4+ T cells were expanded (with viral peptide pools) by the ViraFEST assay ahead of sequencing. After roughly 9 days in culture, the CD4+ T cells were isolated. Each participant was administered two doses of either the BNT162b2 or the mRNA-1273 vaccine. No antigen has been identified for these receptors. Sequenced material: CD4+ T cells from PBMCs cultured with HCoV-OC43 spike peptides, taken after COVID-19 vaccination. Subset of the sample: HCoV-OC43 spike overlapping peptide pool stimulation. The receptors derive from a human donor who received a COVID-19 vaccine.

This chain connects TRBV5-6 to TRBJ1-3, with a possible D match to TRBD1 (5 bases). The germline V gene encodes CDR1 SGHDT and CDR2 YYEEEE. V was clipped by 0 bases and J by 1 base, with 5 bases between them. The CDR3 sequence is 14 residues long. This chain's CDR3 is CASSLGGSGNTIYF. For the CDR3, the DNA is TGTGCCAGCAGCTTGGGGGGGTCTGGAAACACCATATATTTT. Supplemented by reference TRBV5-6 and TRBJ1-3, the full variable domain reads DAGVTQSPTHLIKTRGQQVTLRCSPKSGHDTVSWYQQALGQGPQFIFQYYEEEERQRGNFPDRFSGHQFPNYSSELNVNALLLGDSALYLCASSLGGSGNTIYFGEGSWLTVV.

CDR3 region: CASSHGTSGGVNNEQFF. CDR3 nucleotides: TGCGCCAGCAGCCACGGGACTAGCGGGGGGGTGAACAATGAGCAGTTCTTC. The chain links TRBV5-1 to TRBJ2-1, with 16 nucleotides matching TRBD2. Trimming cost V 4 bases and J 5 bases; bases outside gene matches: 6. The CDR3 covers 17 residues. CDR1 and CDR2 from the germline V gene are SGHRS and YFSETQ.

The CDR3 bases are TGTGCCAGCAGTGCCTCTATAACTCAGCCCCAGCATTTT. Translation: CASSASITQPQHF. The V and J genes are TRBV6-4 and TRBJ1-5; D unclear. Germline CDR1 reads MRHNA; CDR2 reads SNTAGT. This CDR3 spans 13 amino acids. The V end lost 4 bases, the J end lost 6 bases, and 10 bases lay between the germline ends.

The chain uses TRBV15 and TRBJ2-1; 8 nucleotides align to TRBD2. After removal of 0 bases from V and 2 bases from J, the junction contained 6 bases not matched to a gene. The germline gives CDR1 LNHNV, CDR2 YYDKDF (reference sequence). The CDR3 contains 17 residues. In nucleotides, the CDR3 is TGTGCCACCAGCAGAGATACAGCGGGAGTCCCCTACAATGAGCAGTTCTTC. Translating it yields CATSRDTAGVPYNEQFF. The entire variable domain, with the rest obtained from reference TRBV15 and TRBJ2-1, is as follows: DAMVIQNPRYQVTQFGKPVTLSCSQTLNHNVMYWYQQKSSQAPKLLFHYYDKDFNNEADTPDNFQSRRPNTSFCFLDIRSPGLGDTAMYLCATSRDTAGVPYNEQFFGPGTRLTVL.

This clone was seen more than once but under ten times. This rearrangement joins TRBV16 to TRBJ1-2, with 7 nucleotides matching TRBD1. There are 16 residues in the CDR3. The V gene end was trimmed by 4 bases and the J gene end by 2 bases; junction bases not matched to a gene: 10. The germline CDR1 and CDR2 sequences are KGHSY and FQNENV. In nucleotides, the CDR3 is TGTGCCAGCAGCCCCTACCTTGGACAGGAGAACTATGGCTACACCTTC. Its translation is CASSPYLGQENYGYTF.

The chain has TRBV5-4 and TRBJ2-1, with 7 bases matching TRBD2. The germline V gene has CDR1 SGHNT and CDR2 YYREEE (reference sequence). The trim removed 0 bases at V and 6 bases at J, leaving 9 bases unmatched. The CDR3 runs to 16 residues. CDR3 residues: CASSLGLAGEPNEQFF. The CDR3 bases are TGTGCCAGCAGCTTGGGGTTGGCGGGAGAACCCAATGAGCAGTTCTTC.